The 18 T cell receptor beta chains listed next were all sequenced from one sample in a study of metastatic and nonmetastatic thyroid tumors. Thyroid surgery was performed in patients who had received no treatment beforehand. With MiXCR, TCRdb called clones anew from the PCR reads. The sample lists 30,000 to 45,000 clones, about 26% seen once, with under 13% in the top ten. The sample comprised blood. Source of these receptors: a male donor with papillary thyroid cancer or a benign thyroid nodule (not recorded which). Some clones in this sample may be carry-over from other donors' samples.

The rearrangement joins TRBV4-2 to TRBJ1-6, with D unclear. Germline-derived CDR1 and CDR2 are LGHNA and YNFKEQ. The CDR3 length is 18 residues. The V gene lost 2 bases and the J gene lost 6 bases, with 20 bases spanning the gap. The CDR3 DNA follows: TGTGCCAGCAGCCAATACACCCCTCAGGTCGGGGTTAATTCACCCCTCCACTTT. This encodes CASSQYTPQVGVNSPLHF.

J is TRBJ2-1 and V is TRBV30; 10 positions match TRBD1. Germline V lookup: CDR1 GTSNPN, CDR2 SVGIG (reference sequence). The trim removed 3 bases at V and 4 bases at J, leaving 6 bases unmatched. CDR3 length: 15 residues. The CDR3 bases are TGTGCCTGGAGGAGGACAGGGGGAACTTACAATGAGCAGTTCTTC. Translated: CAWRRTGGTYNEQFF.

V and J are TRBV20-1 and TRBJ2-7; 12 positions match TRBD2. CDR1 is DFQATT, CDR2 SNEGSKA, per germline (reference sequence). Trimming took 1 base from V and 6 from J; bases not matched to a gene: 7. This CDR3 is built from 15 residues. For the CDR3, the DNA is TGCAGTGCTAGAGCCGGGACTAGCGGGTTGACCGAGCAGTACTTC. Translation: CSARAGTSGLTEQYF.

This clone came up a few times. The chain carries TRBV28 and TRBJ2-7; D may be TRBD2 (6 bases). Germline values: CDR1 MDHEN, CDR2 SYDVKM. Trimming took off 5 bases at V and 2 bases at J, with 13 bases between the two ends. The CDR3 extends over 14 amino acids. The CDR3 is CASSLSGLPYEQYF. CDR3 bases: TGTGCCAGCAGTCTATCGGGACTTCCCTACGAGCAGTACTTC.

This chain connects TRBV6-2 or TRBV6-3 to TRBJ2-7; 9 bases line up with TRBD1. V gave up 3 bases and J gave up 7 bases; unmatched junction bases: 7. CDR1 is MNHEY, CDR2 SVGEGT, per germline. The CDR3 consists of 14 residues. CDR3 in amino acids: CASSYWDRVYEQYF. The CDR3 bases are TGTGCCAGCAGTTATTGGGACAGGGTGTATGAGCAGTACTTC.

V and J are TRBV9 and TRBJ2-3, with D possibly matching TRBD2 (6 bases). The CDR3 contains 16 residues. Germline CDR1 and CDR2: SGDLS and YYNGEE. Trimming removed 1 base from V and 3 bases from J, with 15 bases in between. CDR3 sequence: CASSVYGGEGTDTQYF. The CDR3 DNA sequence: TGTGCCAGCAGCGTATACGGGGGAGAGGGAACAGATACGCAGTATTTT.

This clone is labeled medium-sized. The chain joins TRBV10-1 to TRBJ2-7; tentative D call: TRBD2 (6 bases). This CDR3 is 13 amino acids long. V shed 3 bases and J shed 0 bases, with 6 bases lying between them. Germline CDR1 WNHNN, CDR2 SYGVQD (reference sequence). CDR3 DNA: TGCGCCAGCAGTGACGGGAGCTCCTACGAGCAGTACTTC. It specifies CASSDGSSYEQYF.

V gene TRBV6-1 combines with J gene TRBJ2-1; D ambiguous. This CDR3 comprises 13 residues. Per the germline V gene, CDR1 is MNHNS and CDR2 is SASEGT. The ends were cut back, 1 base at V and 5 bases at J, with 6 bases in the middle. CDR3 sequence: CASSEGPHNEQFF. The CDR3 DNA is TGTGCCAGCAGTGAAGGGCCACACAATGAGCAGTTCTTC.

This clone appeared many times. The CDR3 sequence: CASSVAFGGDTQYF. In nucleotides, the CDR3 is TGTGCCAGCAGCGTAGCTTTCGGGGGGGATACGCAGTATTTT. The chain joins TRBV9 to TRBJ2-3; TRBD2 agrees at 7 bases. The CDR3 contains 14 residues. With 0 bases clipped from V and 6 bases from J, the junction kept 4 bases outside the gene matches. In germline, CDR1 is SGDLS, CDR2 YYNGEE.

This clone was recorded at least ten times. The rearrangement joins TRBV10-3 to TRBJ1-5; D uncertain. Germline lookup yields CDR1 ENHRY and CDR2 SYGVKD. The CDR3 totals 16 residues. Trimming stripped 0 bases from V and 11 bases from J, with 20 bases between. This chain's CDR3 is CAISESAGVATQAQHF. CDR3 coding DNA: TGTGCCATCAGTGAGTCGGCGGGCGTCGCCACCCAGGCCCAGCATTTT.

The genes are TRBV6-1 and TRBJ1-4; D is perhaps TRBD1 (6 bases). V was clipped by 8 bases and J by 6 bases, with 16 bases between them. Germline V gene lookup returns CDR1 MNHNS and CDR2 SASEGT. The CDR3 is made up of 14 amino acids. DNA for the CDR3: TGTGCCAGCTATAGCCGGGGACAATATGAAAAACTGTTTTTT. Protein product: CASYSRGQYEKLFF.

The CDR3 region has the DNA TGTGCCAGCAGCGAGGGGGATGGGGAAAAACTGTTTTTT. It encodes CASSEGDGEKLFF. This chain uses TRBV2 with TRBJ1-4; D is perhaps TRBD1 (6 bases). The CDR3 sequence is 13 residues long. The germline gives CDR1 SNHLY, CDR2 FYNNEI. V was pared by 6 bases and J by 8 bases, with 13 bases between.

V is TRBV28 and J is TRBJ1-1; no reliable D call. Per the germline V gene, CDR1 is MDHEN and CDR2 is SYDVKM. Trimming left V 7 bases short and J 1 base short, with 7 bases between. The CDR3 contains 12 residues. The CDR3: CASIKWNTEAFF. The CDR3 bases are TGTGCCAGCATTAAGTGGAACACTGAAGCTTTCTTT.

The genes are TRBV10-3 and TRBJ2-7; the D gene is possibly TRBD1 (5 bases). V gave up 5 bases and J gave up 4 bases, with 15 bases separating them. The CDR3 runs to 14 residues. Germline V lookup: CDR1 ENHRY, CDR2 SYGVKD. DNA of the CDR3: TGTGCCATCAGTCCCCCAGGGTCCGTTTACGAGCAGTACTTC. Protein sequence: CAISPPGSVYEQYF.

V and J are TRBV20-1 and TRBJ2-2, with D unresolved. Trimming stripped 3 bases from V and 2 bases from J, with 10 bases between. Germline V gene data show CDR1 as DFQATT and CDR2 as SNEGSKA (reference sequence). CDR3 size: 14 residues. The CDR3 DNA reads as TGCAGTGCTAGGACCCCCCTAAACACCGGGGAGCTGTTTTTT. Encoded protein: CSARTPLNTGELFF.

This clone was found many times. This chain uses TRBV27 with TRBJ1-5; maybe TRBD1 (5 bases). Between the trimmed V and J ends, which lost 0 bases and 0 bases, there was a span of 24 bases. This CDR3 spans 21 amino acids. Germline assignment: CDR1 MNHEY and CDR2 SMNVEV (reference sequence). The CDR3 region has the DNA TGTGCCAGCAGTTTATCACACCGGGGGGGAGCCGGACTATATAGCAATCAGCCCCAGCATTTT. Its translation: CASSLSHRGGAGLYSNQPQHF.

The chain recombines TRBV27 with TRBJ2-2; the match to TRBD1 covers 11 bases. Trimming took 6 bases from V and 7 from J; bases not matched to a gene: 7. Germline V gene sequence: CDR1 MNHEY, CDR2 SMNVEV (reference sequence). The CDR3 spans 15 residues. In DNA form, the CDR3 reads TGTGCCAGCAGAATCTGGACAGGGGGCGGCGGGGAGCTGTTTTTT. Its translation: CASRIWTGGGGELFF.

The chain has TRBV20-1 and TRBJ2-7; D ambiguous. Germline V gene lookup returns CDR1 DFQATT and CDR2 SNEGSKA (reference sequence). The V and J ends lost 5 bases and 4 bases respectively, with 12 bases between them. This CDR3 region has 12 residues. CDR3: CSASLVGYEQYF. As DNA, the CDR3 is TGCAGTGCTTCTTTGGTGGGATACGAGCAGTACTTC.